This TCR beta chain was found in a study of cytotoxic CD8 clonotypes in ibrutinib-treated CLL (dated by TCRdb to the early 2020s). About the full investigation: The cohort had about a dozen relapsed/refractory and more than 14 treatment-naive patients; under 18 were IGHV unmutated. Partial responses were observed in roughly 25 patients and complete responses in 2; after a median follow-up of 68 months, remission was maintained in roughly 15 patients and progression was observed in approximately 12. The response samples were drawn at a median of 12 months into treatment, with a range of about 6 to 36 months. On average, each sample yielded roughly 260,000 productive templates and tens of thousands of productive rearrangements. Longitudinal samples were obtainable from about 30% of the roughly 90 participants in the trial. Cryopreserved peripheral blood mononuclear cells were obtained prior to treatment, at the time of response, and at either disease progression or sustained remission. Findings and caveats that apply to the study as a whole: At ibrutinib response clonality went up, during sustained remission it held steady, and at progression it dropped back toward baseline. Sampling times were not matched between sustained-remission and progressing patients, and lymph node repertoires were not studied. Public clonotypes were rare and either shrank or stayed stable during treatment, and the rise in clonality at ibrutinib response reflected expansion of private clonotypes. Baseline clonality was found to be higher than that of age-matched healthy donors and was strongly correlated with circulating CD8+ T-cell counts.

Taken from cysteine to phenylalanine, the CDR3 has 12 residues. Only CDR3 DNA remains: 36 bases, in frame from the first base. At the junction V is shortened by 5 bases and J by 7 bases, with 9 bases in between. The germline V gene yields ENHRY for CDR1 and SYGVKD for CDR2. As for this clone: Its antigen specificity is not known. Base qualities are missing; no much larger clone stands one base away.

For TCR beta library preparation, approximately 2 micrograms of genomic DNA were extracted from the cryopreserved PBMCs. Longitudinal blood samples from CLL patients receiving ibrutinib monotherapy were subjected to high-throughput TCR beta sequencing. The patients took part in an open-label, single-center phase 2 trial of ibrutinib monotherapy. A MiSeq instrument was used for deep resolution sequencing, which targeted depths ranging from 1 in 1 million up to 1 in 200,000 T cells, with coverage averaging 10x for each clonotype. The immunoSEQ hsTCRB Kit was used to generate the TCR beta libraries. Under the source paper's analysis protocol: Data were analyzed with ImmunoSEQ Data Assistant and ImmunoSEQ Analyzer, with V, D and J genes assigned per IMGT definitions. Clonality, with values ranging from 0 to 1, was calculated as one minus the normalized Shannon entropy of productive rearrangement frequencies. Only overrepresented clonotypes making up at least 0.05% of the repertoire of each patient were included in the public clonotype analysis. Repertoires from approximately 13 age-matched healthy donors in immuneACCESS were used as clonality controls. Entries here come from immuneACCESS through TCRdb and include only in-frame sequences with V and J called. Some clones fail to appear in such tables; in the studies checked, an unresolved V gene covers under half of the shortfall, and the cause of the remainder is unknown. V and J calls and clone size are those listed in that table; D and trimming were worked out from the DNA. This sample gives approximately 300,000 clones in total; around four fifths of them show up just once. 6.5% to 8% of the sample comes from the top ten.

The starting material was PBMCs, obtained before ibrutinib treatment. This sequence uses TRBV10-3 and TRBJ1-5, with no confident D gene call. The clonotype was recovered from a human donor with chronic lymphocytic leukemia. The sequenced DNA: TGTGCCATCAGTCCTGAGGGACAGCCCCAGCATTTT. Translated, it gives CAISPEGQPQHF.